The T cell receptor (beta chain) described here comes from a study of T cells in Graves' hyperthyroidism and ophthalmopathy. Study-level points and caveats: Blood also held most thyroid clonotypes expanded beyond 0.001.

Hyperthyroidism patients were newly diagnosed, had disease duration under 2 months, and were aged 18 to 65 years. Not enrolled were patients with uncontrolled infection, other autoimmune disease, pregnancy or lactation. Out of less than 12 ml of fresh peripheral blood came the PBMCs. The CDR3 has 15 residues. Germline V gene data show CDR1 as ENHRY and CDR2 as SYGVKD. V shed 4 bases and J shed 6 bases, with 16 bases lying between them. Amplified TCR beta CDR3 regions derived from RNA transcripts. HTBI primers drove first-round RT-PCR of the TCR CDR3. TCRdb reprocessed the multiplex PCR reads via MiXCR and lists one record per CDR3 protein. Of some 210,000 distinct CDR3 sequences in the sample, 15% to 20% are singletons; the top ten hold 50%. In this sample, this clonotype turned up many times. No antigen is known for it.

This clonotype originated in a man aged 50 to 59 with Graves' hyperthyroidism. The specimen was blood. This chain connects TRBV10-3 to TRBJ2-1; D is perhaps TRBD1 (6 bases). CDR3 coding DNA: TGTGCCATCAGTGGACCGGCTCAAGGGGGCAATGAGCAGTTCTTC. It codes for CAISGPAQGGNEQFF.